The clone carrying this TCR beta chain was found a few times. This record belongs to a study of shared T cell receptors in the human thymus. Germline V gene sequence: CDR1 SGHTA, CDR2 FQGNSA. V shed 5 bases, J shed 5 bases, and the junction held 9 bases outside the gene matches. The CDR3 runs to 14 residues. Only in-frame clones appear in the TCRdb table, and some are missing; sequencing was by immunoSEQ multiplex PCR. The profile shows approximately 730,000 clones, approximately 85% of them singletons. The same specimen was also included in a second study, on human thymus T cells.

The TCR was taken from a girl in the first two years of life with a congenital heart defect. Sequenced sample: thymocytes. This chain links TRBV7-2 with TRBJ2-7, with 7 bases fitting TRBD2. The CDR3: CASSASVGGDEQYF. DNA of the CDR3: TGTGCCAGCAGCGCATCAGTGGGAGGGGACGAGCAGTACTTC.